The 20 T cell receptor beta chains reported below all come from one sample, sequenced in a study of T cell responses to AZD1222 COVID-19 vaccine. Measured with immunoSEQ multiplex PCR; TCRdb has only the in-frame clones, and not every one. The table records about 110,000 clones, around 92% of them present only once. The material was peripheral blood, obtained 28 days after the second AZD1222 dose. The receptors here all came from an adult who received the AZD1222 COVID-19 vaccine.

The J gene is TRBJ2-7, the V gene TRBV19; the D gene is possibly TRBD1 (7 bases). In germline, CDR1 is LNHDA, CDR2 SQIVND (reference sequence). The length of the CDR3 is 13 residues. Trimming took off 4 bases at V and 4 bases at J, with 11 bases between the two ends. CDR3 amino acids: CASSTAGGYEQYF. The CDR3 bases are TGTGCCAGTAGTACCGCAGGGGGGTACGAGCAGTACTTC.

The CDR3 loop is CASSQAVAGGLNEQFF. Here the CDR3 DNA reads TGTGCCAGCAGCCAAGCTGTGGCGGGAGGGCTCAATGAGCAGTTCTTC. The gene calls are TRBV3-1 (or the pseudogene TRBV3-2) and TRBJ2-1, with 9 bases fitting TRBD2. Germline V lookup: CDR1 LGHDT, CDR2 YNNKEL (reference sequence). V lost 1 base and J lost 6; bases outside the gene matches: 7. This CDR3 contains 16 residues.

The rearrangement links TRBV7-2 to TRBJ1-4; no clear D gene. Germline V gene data show CDR1 as SGHTA and CDR2 as FQGNSA. The CDR3 totals 15 residues. Trimming took 4 bases from V and 8 from J, leaving 17 bases between them. The CDR3, as DNA: TGTGCCAGCAGCTCCAAGGCCGGCGTAGGGGAAAAACTGTTTTTT. Protein sequence: CASSSKAGVGEKLFF. Using reference TRBV7-2 and TRBJ1-4 for the parts outside the CDR3, the full variable domain is GAGVSQSPSNKVTEKGKDVELRCDPISGHTALYWYRQSLGQGLEFLIYFQGNSAPDKSGLPSDRFSAERTGGSVSTLTIQRTQQEDSAVYLCASSSKAGVGEKLFFGSGTQLSVL.

In this sample, this clone turned up once. V is TRBV6-5 and J is TRBJ1-1; 7 bases are shared with TRBD1. From germline, CDR1 is MNHEY and CDR2 SVGAGI. V shed 2 bases, J shed 4 bases, and the junction held 10 bases outside the gene matches. The CDR3 spans 16 residues. The CDR3 reads CASSYGPGGLGTEAFF. The CDR3 DNA reads TGTGCCAGCAGTTACGGTCCAGGGGGACTCGGCACTGAAGCTTTCTTT.

The V call is TRBV12-5, the J call TRBJ2-2; the match to TRBD1 covers 10 bases. From germline, CDR1 is LGHNT and CDR2 FRNRAP. This CDR3 region has 17 residues. The V segment lost 3 bases and the J segment 3 bases; nucleotides outside the gene matches: 7. The CDR3 is CASGFQFGTGDTGELFF. CDR3 bases: TGTGCTAGTGGTTTCCAATTTGGGACAGGGGACACCGGGGAGCTGTTTTTT.

The chain couples TRBV4-1 to TRBJ2-7; D may be TRBD1 (6 bases). The germline V gene encodes CDR1 MGHRA and CDR2 YSYEKL. Deletions cut 4 bases from V and 6 bases from J, with 16 bases between. There are 14 residues in the CDR3. The CDR3 protein is CASSRNRDGGEQYF. The CDR3 bases are TGCGCCAGCAGCCGTAACAGGGACGGAGGCGAGCAGTACTTC.

The gene calls are TRBV30 and TRBJ1-5; D is undetermined. CDR3 size: 14 residues. V was trimmed by 3 bases and J by 3 bases, leaving 12 bases between them. The germline gives CDR1 GTSNPN, CDR2 SVGIG (reference sequence). This CDR3 is CAWSFRIYNQPQHF. The CDR3 coding sequence is TGTGCCTGGAGCTTTCGGATTTACAATCAGCCCCAGCATTTT.

This clone occurred once. The chain couples TRBV7-3 to TRBJ1-3; D unresolved. The V and J ends lost 0 bases and 0 bases respectively, with 9 bases between them. The CDR3 has 16 amino acids. The germline V gene encodes CDR1 SGHTA and CDR2 FQGTGA. CDR3 residues: CASSLTQPGSGNTIYF. Here the CDR3 DNA reads TGTGCCAGCAGCTTAACGCAGCCCGGCTCTGGAAACACCATATATTTT.

The chain couples TRBV3-1 (or the pseudogene TRBV3-2) to TRBJ1-6; D unclear. Germline lookup yields CDR1 LGHDT and CDR2 YNNKEL (reference sequence). The CDR3 covers 15 residues. V dropped 0 bases and J dropped 9 bases, with 12 bases sitting between them. The CDR3 reads CASSQESGYGSPLHF. The CDR3 DNA follows: TGTGCCAGCAGCCAAGAGTCCGGGTACGGTTCACCCCTCCACTTT.

The J gene is TRBJ1-2, the V gene TRBV19; D is perhaps TRBD1 (5 bases). Deletions cut 7 bases from V and 4 bases from J, with 13 bases between. The CDR3 loop spans 13 amino acids. Germline lookup yields CDR1 LNHDA and CDR2 SQIVND (reference sequence). The CDR3 here is CASKAPGFYGYTF. CDR3 nucleotides: TGTGCCAGTAAGGCCCCAGGGTTCTATGGCTACACCTTC.

As DNA, the CDR3 is TGTGCCAGCAGTTACTCGAGGGCCGCGAACTATGGCTACACCTTC. Its translation is CASSYSRAANYGYTF. This chain connects TRBV6-5 to TRBJ1-2; D unclear. CDR3 size: 15 residues. Between the trimmed V and J ends, which lost 0 bases and 2 bases, there was a span of 10 bases. From germline, CDR1 is MNHEY and CDR2 SVGAGI.

This clone was seen once. The V call is TRBV6-4, the J call TRBJ1-2, with 8 bases fitting TRBD1. The CDR3 covers 15 residues. Germline values: CDR1 MRHNA, CDR2 SNTAGT. The V and J ends lost 6 bases and 8 bases, in that order; junction bases with no gene match: 14. CDR3 DNA sequence: TGTGCCAGCAGGGCAACGCCAGGGGGCTCAATCGGCTACACCTTC. Residues: CASRATPGGSIGYTF.

The rearrangement uses TRBV27 and TRBJ1-6; 7 bases fit TRBD1. Per the germline V gene, CDR1 is MNHEY and CDR2 is SMNVEV (reference sequence). V trimming: 5 bases; J trimming: 5 bases; junction bases outside the gene matches: 3. The CDR3 covers 14 residues. The CDR3 spells CASSRDRNNSPLHF. The CDR3 coding sequence is TGTGCCAGCAGTCGGGACAGAAATAATTCACCCCTCCACTTT.

The chain links TRBV5-4 to TRBJ2-5; TRBD2 matches 12 bases. The CDR3 has 17 residues. Per the germline V gene, CDR1 is SGHNT and CDR2 is YYREEE (reference sequence). Losses at the gene ends were 4 bases for V and 3 bases for J; bases not matched to a gene: 10. CDR3 sequence: CASSPRTSGATKETQYF. The CDR3, as DNA: TGTGCCAGCAGCCCACGGACTAGCGGGGCCACCAAAGAGACCCAGTACTTC. Full variable domain (rest looked up from reference TRBV5-4 and TRBJ2-5): ETGVTQSPTHLIKTRGQQVTLRCSSQSGHNTVSWYQQALGQGPQFIFQYYREEENGRGNFPPRFSGLQFPNYSSELNVNALELDDSALYLCASSPRTSGATKETQYFGPGTRLLVL.

V and J are TRBV28 and TRBJ1-5; D is uncertain. CDR3 length: 14 amino acids. The V end lost 1 base, the J end lost 4 bases, and 8 bases lay between the germline ends. The germline V gene has CDR1 MDHEN and CDR2 SYDVKM. CDR3 sequence reads: CASSLFAGNQPQHF. As DNA, the CDR3 is TGTGCCAGCAGTTTATTCGCTGGGAATCAGCCCCAGCATTTT.

As for this clone: The junction departs from germline at one end; a sequencing error may be responsible. The chain employs TRBV2 and TRBJ1-6; possible D gene TRBD1, 6 bases. The CDR3 loop spans 13 amino acids. Germline assignment: CDR1 SNHLY and CDR2 FYNNEI. As DNA, the CDR3 is TGTGCGAGCACTGGGCAGGGGAATTCACCCCTCCACTTT. Amino acids: CASTGQGNSPLHF.

The chain links TRBV5-1 to TRBJ1-5; D may be TRBD1 (5 bases). This CDR3 comprises 14 residues. Germline lookup yields CDR1 SGHRS and CDR2 YFSETQ. V was pared by 0 bases and J by 6 bases, with 10 bases between. DNA for the CDR3: TGCGCCAGCAGCTTGGGAGGGACCGGTCAGCCCCAGCATTTT. Translated: CASSLGGTGQPQHF.

The J gene is TRBJ1-1, the V gene TRBV7-9, with D possibly being TRBD1 (5 bases). The CDR3 runs 12 residues. The V end was cut by 7 bases, the J end by 3 bases, with 9 bases between. The germline V gene encodes CDR1 SEHNR and CDR2 FQNEAQ (reference sequence). This CDR3 reads CASNRGYTEAFF. The DNA of the CDR3 is TGTGCCAGCAACCGGGGGTACACTGAAGCTTTCTTT. The full variable domain, completed using reference TRBV7-9 and TRBJ1-1, is DTGVSQNPRHKITKRGQNVTFRCDPISEHNRLYWYRQTLGQGPEFLTYFQNEAQLEKSRLLSDRFSAERPKGSFSTLEIQRTEQGDSAMYLCASNRGYTEAFFGQGTRLTVV.

The chain links TRBV27 to TRBJ1-1; 7 bases agree with TRBD1. Germline V CDR1 and CDR2: MNHEY, SMNVEV (reference sequence). The CDR3 totals 15 residues. V trimming: 4 bases; J trimming: 0 bases; junction bases outside the gene matches: 5. CDR3 in DNA: TGTGCCAGCAGTTCCTACAGGGGTATGAACACTGAAGCTTTCTTT. This encodes CASSSYRGMNTEAFF.

The V and J genes are TRBV15 and TRBJ2-7; D may be TRBD1 (6 bases). This CDR3 comprises 15 residues. V was clipped by 4 bases and J by 1 base, with 14 bases between them. Germline CDR1 LNHNV, CDR2 YYDKDF (reference sequence). The CDR3 spells CATSMSTRGSYEQYF. The CDR3 nucleotides are TGTGCCACCAGCATGAGTACCAGGGGATCCTACGAGCAGTACTTC.